Given below is one TCR beta chain in context. The germline gives CDR1 SGHAT, CDR2 FQNNGV. V was pared by 5 bases and J by 2 bases, with 10 bases between. The CDR3 is made up of 13 amino acids. This sample stems from a study of cytotoxic CD8 clonotypes in ibrutinib-treated CLL. Only in-frame clones appear in the TCRdb table, and some are missing; sequencing was by immunoSEQ multiplex PCR. Here the sample spans about 200,000 clones, 55% to 85% being singletons. The TCR was taken from a human donor with chronic lymphocytic leukemia. Sequencing was performed on PBMCs, taken after 24 months of ibrutinib treatment. The chain employs TRBV11-2 and TRBJ2-7; D may match TRBD1 or TRBD2 (6 bases each). Here the CDR3 reads CASSDRTTYEQYF. Here the CDR3 DNA reads TGTGCCAGCAGCGACAGGACTACCTACGAGCAGTACTTC.